This entry describes one TCR beta chain. With a J-beta primer mix and a sample-barcoded 5' primer, a second PCR ran 7 to 11 cycles. A tag from a template-switch adaptor with 12 random nucleotides marked each cDNA molecule. Each CDR3 protein gets one entry after TCRdb re-called the 5' RACE reads with MiXCR. The sample shows about 1 million distinct CDR3 sequences, over 35% of them seen only once. The sample belongs to a study of blood T cells in healthy people across ages. Trimming removed 6 bases at V and 2 bases at J, with 9 bases between. The V gene's germline CDR1 is ENHRY and CDR2 SYGVKD. This CDR3 comprises 13 residues.

Sequencing used blood. The receptor was isolated from a woman aged 55-69 years in good health. The J gene is TRBJ2-3, the V gene TRBV10-3, with unresolved D. CDR3 region: CAIRSVDTDTQYF. CDR3 nucleotide sequence: TGTGCCATCAGGTCTGTGGACACAGATACGCAGTATTTT.